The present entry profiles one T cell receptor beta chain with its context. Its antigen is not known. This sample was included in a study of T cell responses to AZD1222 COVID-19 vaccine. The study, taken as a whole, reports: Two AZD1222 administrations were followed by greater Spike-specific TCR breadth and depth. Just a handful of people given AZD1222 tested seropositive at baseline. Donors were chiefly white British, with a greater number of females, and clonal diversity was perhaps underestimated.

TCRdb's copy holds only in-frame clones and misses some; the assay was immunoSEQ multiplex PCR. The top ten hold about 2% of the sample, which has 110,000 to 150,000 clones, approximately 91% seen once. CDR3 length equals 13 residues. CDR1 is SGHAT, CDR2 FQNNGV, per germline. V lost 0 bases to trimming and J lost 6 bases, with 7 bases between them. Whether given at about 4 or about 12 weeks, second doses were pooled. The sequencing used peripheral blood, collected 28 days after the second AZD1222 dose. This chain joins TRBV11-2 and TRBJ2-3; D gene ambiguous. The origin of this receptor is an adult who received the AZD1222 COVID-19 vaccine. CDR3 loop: CASSLENADTQYF. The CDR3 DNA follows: TGTGCCAGCAGCTTAGAAAATGCGGATACGCAGTATTTT. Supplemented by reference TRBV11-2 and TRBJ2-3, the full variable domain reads EAGVAQSPRYKIIEKRQSVAFWCNPISGHATLYWYQQILGQGPKLLIQFQNNGVVDDSQLPKDRFSAERLKGVDSTLKIQPAKLEDSAVYLCASSLENADTQYFGPGTRLTVL.